This T cell receptor (beta chain) emerged from a study of patients and donors after allogeneic stem cell transplantation (dated by TCRdb to 2018 to 2020). Library preparation employed RT-PCR. Reads for this sample came from a NextSeq 550. In-frame beta chains were kept once TCRdb had trimmed the public reads at Q25 with fastp and called clones with MiXCR. Each CDR3 protein appears once, grouped with its most common genes and DNA. For this sample the table gives 150,000 to 200,000 distinct CDR3 sequences, of which 30% were detected only once. About 3.3% of the sample lies in the top ten. On this clonotype itself: What antigen it recognizes has not been identified. The input lacks base qualities; no much larger clone sits a single base away.

The sequencing sample was made of blood, either unsorted or a sorted T cell fraction (not recorded which). This TCR derives from a human donor who was either an allogeneic HSCT recipient or a stem cell or donor lymphocyte infusion donor (not recorded which). It is not recorded whose cells these are; they may come from a transplant donor.

In nucleotides, the sequence is TGTGCCAGCAGTTCGGGAGGGAGCTCCTACGAGCAGTACTTC. It translates as CASSSGGSSYEQYF. The chain joins TRBV6-2 or TRBV6-3 to TRBJ2-7; 8 bases in the middle match TRBD2. Germline trimming: 4 bases from V, 0 bases from J; junction bases outside gene matches: 2. The CDR3, from cysteine to phenylalanine, totals 14 residues. Solely the CDR3 DNA is kept, with 42 bases framed from the first base. From the germline V gene, CDR1 is MNHEY and CDR2 is SVGEGT.